The clone carrying this T cell receptor (beta chain) was counted ten times or more. Its target is unknown. These data come from a study of Graves' ophthalmopathy and Graves' hyperthyroidism. Study in general: Peripheral blood was gathered at first diagnosis, ahead of any treatment whatsoever. Overall study results and limits: Ophthalmopathy could be told apart from stable hyperthyroidism by a 13-signature model (about 88% sensitivity, around 84% specificity). Predictions made by the model for ophthalmopathy progression reached approximately 70% sensitivity and about 72% specificity.

Scientists amplified the TCR beta CDR3 regions from RNA transcripts. First-round RT-PCR employed HTBI primers, with a second-round multiplex PCR after it. One entry per CDR3 protein results from TCRdb running MiXCR on the multiplex PCR reads. The sample includes nearly 400,000 distinct CDR3 sequences, around 17% of them seen just once. Germline loops: CDR1 SGHRS, CDR2 YFSETQ. The CDR3 is 13 residues long. The V end lost 0 bases, the J end lost 5 bases, and 5 bases lay between the germline ends. Ophthalmopathy was moderately-to-severely active, CAS at least 3, NOSPECS at least 4, lasting under 3 months.

The sequence derives from a woman aged 18-35 years with Graves' ophthalmopathy. Sequencing was carried out using peripheral blood. The chain joins TRBV5-1 to TRBJ2-2; D is undetermined. The CDR3 is CASSLVVTGELFF. The CDR3 DNA reads as TGCGCCAGCAGCTTGGTAGTAACCGGGGAGCTGTTTTTT.